Each of the 19 T cell receptor beta chains below was sequenced from the same sample in a study of blood T cell repertoires in COVID-19. The table came from immunoSEQ multiplex PCR; TCRdb's copy has only in-frame clones and leaves some out. The sample carries more than 250,000 clones, more than 70% recorded once. Sample: peripheral blood. Receptors were obtained from a woman between 45 and 65 years old with acute or convalescent COVID-19.

CDR3 loop: CASSYSGASNEKLFF. Written as DNA, the CDR3 is TGTGCCAGCAGCTATTCAGGGGCCAGTAATGAAAAACTGTTTTTT. The chain couples TRBV7-2 to TRBJ1-4; D is possibly TRBD1 (6 bases). The CDR3 spans 15 residues. From germline, CDR1 is SGHTA and CDR2 FQGNSA. Trimming took off 4 bases at V and 4 bases at J, with 13 bases between the two ends.

Of note for this clone: Its ends do not fully match the called genes, so a read error is possible. This CDR3 is also generated by other DNA sequences in the sample. The chain is built from TRBV18 and TRBJ2-1; 11 positions match TRBD1. The CDR3 sequence is 15 residues long. CDR1 is KGHSH, CDR2 LQKENI, per germline. The CDR3 region is CASSPLGQGGNEQFF. DNA for the CDR3: TGTGCCAGCTCGCCACTGGGACAGGGGGGCAATGAGCAGTTCTTC.

The V and J genes are TRBV7-9 and TRBJ1-2; TRBD1 agrees at 7 bases. With V trimmed by 1 base and J by 2 bases, 1 base remained unmatched. CDR3 length: 14 amino acids. Germline lookup yields CDR1 SEHNR and CDR2 FQNEAQ (reference sequence). The CDR3 spells CASSLGGQNYGYTF. The CDR3 nucleotides read TGTGCCAGCAGCTTAGGGGGACAGAACTATGGCTACACCTTC.

V and J are TRBV5-1 and TRBJ2-2; 8 bases are shared with TRBD2. V dropped 4 bases and J dropped 5; count of bases not matched to a gene: 10. The germline CDR1 and CDR2 sequences are SGHRS and YFSETQ. The CDR3 is made up of 16 amino acids. CDR3 in amino acids: CASSQPGGPVTGELFF. The CDR3 nucleotides read TGCGCCAGCAGCCAACCGGGGGGGCCGGTGACCGGGGAGCTGTTTTTT.

The rearrangement links TRBV9 to TRBJ1-2; TRBD1 agrees at 7 bases. From germline, CDR1 is SGDLS and CDR2 YYNGEE. The CDR3 sequence is 16 residues long. Unmatched junction bases numbered 11, after V lost 2 bases and J lost 4 bases. The CDR3 DNA reads as TGTGCCAGCAGCGTCGAAGGTGGGACAGCAACCTATGGCTACACCTTC. Protein sequence: CASSVEGGTATYGYTF.

The chain joins TRBV30 to TRBJ2-5, with TRBD2 identical over 10 bases. The J segment lost 3 bases and the V segment lost 5 bases, leaving 0 bases of the junction unmatched. The germline CDR1 and CDR2 sequences are GTSNPN and SVGIG (reference sequence). The CDR3 consists of 12 residues. CDR3 region: CAWLAGEETQYF. CDR3 DNA: TGTGCCTGGCTAGCGGGGGAAGAGACCCAGTACTTC.

This sequence joins TRBV7-2 and TRBJ1-5; 10 nucleotides line up with TRBD1. The trim removed 2 bases at V and 4 bases at J, leaving 5 bases unmatched. The CDR3 is 16 amino acids. CDR1 and CDR2 (germline): SGHTA, FQGNSA. The CDR3 region is CASSLTGTGVNQPQHF. As DNA, the CDR3 is TGTGCCAGCAGCTTAACCGGGACAGGGGTAAATCAGCCCCAGCATTTT.

This chain joins TRBV11-2 and TRBJ2-7, with D tentatively TRBD2 (5 bases). V lost 1 base and J 0 bases, leaving 7 bases between the germline ends. The CDR3 consists of 14 residues. Per the germline V gene, CDR1 is SGHAT and CDR2 is FQNNGV. The CDR3 DNA is TGTGCCAGCAGCTTAGTACGGGGCTCCTACGAGCAGTACGTC. Its translation is CASSLVRGSYEQYV.

The V and J genes are TRBV21-1 and TRBJ2-7; the D segment call TRBD1 is taken from the table without a DNA check. TRBV21-1 is shown as a pseudogene. There are 12 residues in the CDR3. CDR3: CATRQGAHEQYF. The DNA for the CDR3 is TGTGCCACGAGGCAGGGGGCCCACGAGCAGTACTTC.

For this clone: Its ends do not fully match the called genes, so a read error is possible. This chain uses TRBV5-1 with TRBJ2-7; TRBD2 matches at 10 bases. The CDR3 length is 17 residues. Germline CDR1 and CDR2: SGHRS and YFSETQ. CDR3 in amino acids: CASSLTSGDLGSSEQYF. The CDR3 DNA sequence: TGCGCCAGCAGCTTGACTAGCGGGGATCTGGGCTCCTCCGAGCAGTACTTC.

J is TRBJ2-7 and V is TRBV7-3; 10 bases agree with TRBD2. CDR1 and CDR2 from the germline V gene are SGHTA and FQGTGA. After removal of 3 bases from V and 2 bases from J, the junction contained 4 bases not matched to a gene. The CDR3 has 15 residues. In DNA form, the CDR3 reads TGTGCCAGCAGCTTGGGACTAGCGAAAGCCTACGAGCAGTACTTC. Translation gives CASSLGLAKAYEQYF.

The V call is TRBV14, the J call TRBJ1-2; TRBD1 is a possible D gene (5 bases). Trimming took off 4 bases at V and 8 bases at J, with 23 bases between the two ends. This CDR3 is 16 amino acids long. Germline V gives CDR1 SGHDN, CDR2 FVKESK. CDR3 sequence: CASSPPEGAQSYGYTF. Here the CDR3 DNA reads TGTGCCAGCAGCCCCCCGGAAGGGGCGCAGTCCTACGGCTACACCTTC.

As DNA, the CDR3 is TGCGCCAGCAGCTTACAGGGGGAGATGAATCAGCCCCAGCATTTT. Its protein product is CASSLQGEMNQPQHF. V is TRBV5-1 and J is TRBJ1-5, with 8 nucleotides matching TRBD1. V was clipped by 2 bases and J by 4 bases; unmatched bases: 5. This CDR3 contains 15 residues. Looked up from germline, CDR1 is SGHRS and CDR2 is YFSETQ.

This clone has only one observation. V and J are TRBV9 and TRBJ1-1; 7 bases are shared with TRBD1. The trim removed 0 bases at V and 5 bases at J, leaving 7 bases unmatched. Germline values: CDR1 SGDLS, CDR2 YYNGEE. This CDR3 has 15 amino acids. CDR3: CASSVVPGGRTEAFF. The CDR3 DNA reads TGTGCCAGCAGCGTAGTGCCAGGGGGTAGGACTGAAGCTTTCTTT. Combining the CDR3 with reference TRBV9 and TRBJ1-1 gives the whole variable domain DSGVTQTPKHLITATGQRVTLRCSPRSGDLSVYWYQQSLDQGLQFLIQYYNGEERAKGNILERFSAQQFPDLHSELNLSSLELGDSALYFCASSVVPGGRTEAFFGQGTRLTVV.

The chain couples TRBV5-1 to TRBJ1-4, with D possibly TRBD1 on 5 matching bases. V lost 0 bases and J lost 5, with 17 bases in between. This CDR3 has 17 amino acids. CDR1 is SGHRS and CDR2 is YFSETQ in the germline V gene. CDR3: CASSLAFSGRANEKLFF. The CDR3 bases are TGCGCCAGCAGCTTGGCCTTTAGTGGCAGGGCCAATGAAAAACTGTTTTTT.

The chain recombines TRBV20-1 with TRBJ2-1, with TRBD2 matching 9 bases. This CDR3 contains 14 residues. J lost 4 bases, V lost 3 bases, and 4 bases had no gene match. Per the germline V gene, CDR1 is DFQATT and CDR2 is SNEGSKA (reference sequence). CDR3 loop: CSASRREGYNEQFF. CDR3 nucleotides: TGCAGTGCTAGTAGGCGGGAGGGTTACAATGAGCAGTTCTTC.

The gene calls are TRBV4-1 and TRBJ1-2, with D perhaps matching TRBD1 (6 bases). Germline V gene lookup returns CDR1 MGHRA and CDR2 YSYEKL. The CDR3 has 15 amino acids. Trimming cost V 3 bases and J 5 bases, with 16 bases left between them. The CDR3 nucleotides are TGCGCCAGCAGCCAGGGAACAGGGTTGGGATATGGCTACACCTTC. It translates to CASSQGTGLGYGYTF.

The rearrangement uses TRBV27 and TRBJ2-1; a weak D match, TRBD2 (7 bases). The CDR3 runs to 15 residues. The V gene lost 2 bases and the J gene lost 9 bases, with 17 bases spanning the gap. The germline gives CDR1 MNHEY, CDR2 SMNVEV (reference sequence). DNA for the CDR3: TGTGCCAGCAGTTTAAATTGGGAGGGGGAGAGTGAGCAGTTCTTC. It translates to CASSLNWEGESEQFF.

This clone was recorded a few times. The chain is built from TRBV5-1 and TRBJ1-1; D is unclear. The CDR3 loop spans 15 amino acids. Trimming pared 2 bases from V and 1 base from J, leaving 12 bases between. Germline lookup yields CDR1 SGHRS and CDR2 YFSETQ. The CDR3 loop is CASSFTVLQNTEAFF. Written as DNA, the CDR3 is TGCGCCAGCAGCTTCACAGTGCTCCAGAACACTGAAGCTTTCTTT.